The next 29 T cell receptor beta chains were all read from a single sample in a study of prognosis after radiotherapy for stage I lung cancer. Multiplex PCR in two rounds served to amplify TCR beta CDR3 from genomic DNA. With primers specific to each TRBV and TRBJ gene, the first-round PCR was performed. Using its own MiXCR run on the multiplex PCR reads, TCRdb lists one record per CDR3 protein. Of 20,000 or so distinct CDR3 sequences in the sample, about a quarter were seen once. Sequenced here: PBMCs, sampled before or after stereotactic body radiation therapy (not recorded which). These receptor sequences come from a donor at least 50 years old with non-small cell lung cancer.

This clonotype was recorded at least ten times. The rearrangement uses TRBV30 and TRBJ1-5, with a tentative D call TRBD1 (5 bases). The CDR3 consists of 13 residues. CDR1 GTSNPN and CDR2 SVGIG come from the germline V gene (reference sequence). The V end lost 0 bases, the J end lost 6 bases, and 9 bases lay between the germline ends. The CDR3 loop reads CAWSVRALQPQHF. In DNA, the CDR3 is TGTGCCTGGAGTGTCAGGGCCCTTCAGCCCCAGCATTTT.

This clonotype has ten or more counts. The chain has TRBV20-1 and TRBJ2-1; D is perhaps TRBD2 (6 bases). The CDR3 sequence is 17 residues long. CDR1 is DFQATT and CDR2 is SNEGSKA in the germline V gene (reference sequence). The ends were cut back, 0 bases at V and 5 bases at J, with 20 bases in the middle. In DNA form, the CDR3 reads TGCAGTGCTAGAGATTCGGAAGGCGGGAAGATCAACAATGAGCAGTTCTTC. Its translation: CSARDSEGGKINNEQFF.

This clonotype was seen repeatedly, ten times or more. The V gene is TRBV19, the J gene TRBJ2-7; weak D call: TRBD2 (6 bases). Trimming took off 3 bases at V and 4 bases at J, with 7 bases between the two ends. The CDR3 has 12 residues. Germline values: CDR1 LNHDA, CDR2 SQIVND (reference sequence). This CDR3 is CASSMGGYEQYF. Written as DNA, the CDR3 is TGTGCCAGTAGTATGGGGGGTTACGAGCAGTACTTC.

The rearrangement joins TRBV7-9 to TRBJ2-3; unclear D gene. Germline CDR1 SEHNR, CDR2 FQNEAQ (reference sequence). The CDR3 contains 14 residues. V was trimmed by 2 bases and J by 7 bases, leaving 13 bases between them. CDR3 DNA sequence: TGTGCCAGCAGCTTATTTGGGTTCTCATATACGCAGTATTTT. Encoded protein: CASSLFGFSYTQYF.

This chain links TRBV2 with TRBJ2-7; D possibly corresponds to TRBD1 (6 bases). The germline CDR1 and CDR2 sequences are SNHLY and FYNNEI. This CDR3 spans 16 amino acids. The V end was cut by 4 bases, the J end by 3 bases, with 19 bases between. The CDR3 spells CASSVGTGTLYYEQYF. In nucleotides, the CDR3 is TGTGCCAGCAGTGTCGGTACAGGGACACTGTACTACGAGCAGTACTTC.

As to this clonotype: Compared with germline, one end of the junction differs, possibly owing to a read error. The chain recombines TRBV20-1 with TRBJ1-5, with 8 bases matching TRBD1. CDR1 and CDR2 from the germline V gene are DFQATT and SNEGSKA (reference sequence). The CDR3 has 17 amino acids. The CDR3 DNA follows: TGCAGTGCCATGGACAGGGTGAGTGCCTATAGCAATCAGCCCCAGCACTTT. Encoded protein: CSAMDRVSAYSNQPQHF.

There are many counts of this clonotype. The rearrangement uses TRBV7-2 and TRBJ2-4, with D perhaps TRBD2 (5 bases). Per germline, CDR1 SGHTA and CDR2 FQGNSA. The V gene lost 0 bases and the J gene lost 6 bases, with 9 bases spanning the gap. The CDR3 loop spans 14 amino acids. CDR3 DNA sequence: TGTGCCAGCAGCTTAGCGTCGCGGGCAAACATTCAGTACTTC. This codes for CASSLASRANIQYF.

This clonotype showed up many times. This chain uses TRBV27 with TRBJ1-1; D might be TRBD1 (5 bases). V lost 6 bases, J lost 0 bases, and 14 bases lay in between. The CDR3 totals 15 residues. CDR1 and CDR2 (germline): MNHEY, SMNVEV (reference sequence). The chain's CDR3 is CASSQGDPMNTEAFF. The CDR3 nucleotides read TGTGCCAGCAGCCAAGGGGATCCCATGAACACTGAAGCTTTCTTT.

This clonotype was seen ten or more times. The rearrangement uses TRBV20-1 and TRBJ2-3; D remains unclear. Germline CDR1 is DFQATT and CDR2 is SNEGSKA (reference sequence). The CDR3 spans 13 residues. V lost 2 bases, J lost 0 bases, and 6 bases lay in between. CDR3 loop: CSARLTSTDTQYF. CDR3 nucleotide sequence: TGCAGTGCTAGATTGACTAGCACAGATACGCAGTATTTT.

Of note for this clonotype: This likely stems from a read error, as it lies one base from a far larger clone. The V and J genes are TRBV5-1 and TRBJ2-1, with a possible D match to TRBD2 (5 bases). The J call is in doubt because the DNA end fits TRBJ2-5 better. Per the germline V gene, CDR1 is SGHRS and CDR2 is YFSETQ. There are 15 residues in the CDR3. CDR3 amino acids: CTSSLESRVDETQYF. In DNA, the CDR3 is TGCACCAGCAGCTTGGAATCGAGGGTCGATGAGACCCAGTACTTC.

In this sample, this clonotype turned up many times. The chain carries TRBV6-1 and TRBJ2-3; TRBD2 aligns across 7 bases. Trimming removed 3 bases from V and 5 bases from J; junction bases left unmatched: 8. Per the germline V gene, CDR1 is MNHNS and CDR2 is SASEGT. This CDR3 comprises 15 residues. CDR3 protein: CASSDAAGEGDTQYF. CDR3 DNA: TGTGCCAGCAGTGACGCTGCGGGAGAAGGAGATACGCAGTATTTT.

This clonotype was seen at least ten times. This sequence joins TRBV28 and TRBJ2-7; D gene uncertain. This CDR3 spans 12 amino acids. Germline lookup yields CDR1 MDHEN and CDR2 SYDVKM. V shed 6 bases and J shed 3 bases, with 9 bases lying between them. The DNA of the CDR3 is TGTGCCAGCAGCCCCCCTAACTACGAGCAGTACTTC. Translating it yields CASSPPNYEQYF. The whole variable domain, remainder taken from reference TRBV28 and TRBJ2-7, is DVKVTQSSRYLVKRTGEKVFLECVQDMDHENMFWYRQDPGLGLRLIYFSYDVKMKEKGDIPEGYSVSREKKERFSLILESASTNQTSMYLCASSPPNYEQYFGPGTRLTVT.

This CDR3 is CASSFFGPTGELFF. For the CDR3, the DNA is TGTGCCAGCAGTTTTTTTGGACCCACCGGGGAGCTGTTTTTT. The rearrangement uses TRBV28 and TRBJ2-2; D unresolved. CDR1 is MDHEN, CDR2 SYDVKM, per germline. V lost 3 bases, J lost 4 bases, and 9 bases lay in between. The CDR3 is made up of 14 amino acids.

CDR3 sequence (DNA): TGTGCCAGCAGTGTGGCAGGGGAAAGCCAGCCCCAGCATTTT. This gives the protein CASSVAGESQPQHF. The V gene is TRBV6-1, the J gene TRBJ1-5; D is possibly TRBD1 (6 bases). The CDR3 contains 14 residues. Trimming left V 4 bases short and J 7 bases short, with 14 bases between. Germline CDR1 is MNHNS and CDR2 is SASEGT.

By sample share, this clonotype is medium-sized. This sequence joins TRBV6-4 and TRBJ2-3; D is possibly TRBD2 (6 bases). The V gene's germline CDR1 is MRHNA and CDR2 SNTAGT. The V end lost 3 bases, the J end lost 2 bases, and 9 bases lay between the germline ends. The CDR3 extends over 14 amino acids. As DNA, the CDR3 is TGTGCCAGCAGTGAACTAGCAGACACAGATACGCAGTATTTT. This gives the protein CASSELADTDTQYF.

This clonotype was found many times. The rearrangement uses TRBV15 and TRBJ1-1; D gene unclear. V lost 1 base and J 4 bases, leaving 7 bases between the germline ends. CDR1 LNHNV and CDR2 YYDKDF come from the germline V gene (reference sequence). The CDR3 spans 13 residues. The CDR3 region has the DNA TGTGCCACCAGCAGAGTGTTGGGCACTGAAGCTTTCTTT. Protein sequence: CATSRVLGTEAFF.

In this sample, this clonotype turned up many times. The V gene is TRBV9, the J gene TRBJ1-3, with D unresolved. CDR1 SGDLS and CDR2 YYNGEE come from the germline V gene. Trimming shortened V by 3 bases and J by 1 base, and 11 bases separated the two germline ends. The CDR3 covers 15 residues. The CDR3 nucleotides are TGTGCCAGCAGCGCCTCCTGGTGGTCTGGAAACACCATATATTTT. Its protein is CASSASWWSGNTIYF.

This clonotype was picked up many times. The chain links TRBV12-3 or TRBV12-4 to TRBJ1-5; maybe TRBD1 (6 bases). Trimming cost V 4 bases and J 6 bases, with 16 bases left between them. The CDR3 covers 15 residues. CDR3 DNA: TGTGCCAGCAGTTGGTCAGGGGAGGCAACTCAGCCCCAGCATTTT. This gives the protein CASSWSGEATQPQHF.

This clonotype was picked up many times. The chain recombines TRBV4-3 with TRBJ2-1; the D gene could be TRBD1 or TRBD2 (6 bases each). Germline V gene data show CDR1 as LGHNA and CDR2 as YSLEER. The CDR3 extends over 14 amino acids. Trimming removed 4 bases from V and 8 bases from J, with 15 bases in between. The CDR3 protein is CASSRRPGADEQFF. Written as DNA, the CDR3 is TGCGCCAGCAGCCGCCGGCCGGGGGCGGATGAGCAGTTCTTC.

This clonotype was counted ten times or more. This may be a read error, as it is one base from a much larger clone. The chain combines TRBV15 with TRBJ2-1, with 8 positions matching TRBD2. CDR3 size: 14 residues. Germline V gives CDR1 LNHNV, CDR2 YYDKDF (reference sequence). The CDR3 DNA reads TGTGCCACCGGCAGAGAACTAGCGGCCAATGAGCAGTTCTTC. Amino acid sequence: CATGRELAANEQFF.

This clonotype showed up many times. The chain is built from TRBV10-3 and TRBJ1-1; the D is unclear. The CDR3 sequence is 13 residues long. Germline assignment: CDR1 ENHRY and CDR2 SYGVKD. The V end lost 4 bases, the J end lost 1 base, and 7 bases lay between the germline ends. CDR3 sequence (DNA): TGTGCCATCAGTGCTGTTCAGAACACTGAAGCTTTCTTT. The encoded protein is CAISAVQNTEAFF.

Notes on this clonotype: A junction boundary mismatches the germline segment, possibly from a read error. The chain combines TRBV6-2 or TRBV6-3 with TRBJ2-1; weak D call: TRBD2 (5 bases). CDR1 and CDR2 (germline): MNHEY, SVGEGT. This CDR3 has 16 amino acids. This chain's CDR3 is CASSSTLSEGGNEHFF. Written as DNA, the CDR3 is TGTGCCAGCAGTTCCACATTATCTGAGGGTGGCAATGAGCATTTCTTC.

This clonotype occurred many times. The rearrangement uses TRBV4-3 and TRBJ2-7, with TRBD2 matching 10 bases. The CDR3 has 16 amino acids. CDR1 is LGHNA, CDR2 YSLEER, per germline. V lost 1 base, J lost 4 bases, and 7 bases stayed unmatched. CDR3: CASSQGTSGGLYEQYF. Here the CDR3 DNA reads TGCGCCAGCAGCCAAGGGACTAGCGGAGGTCTATACGAGCAGTACTTC.

In this sample, this clonotype turned up many times. The chain uses TRBV4-1 and TRBJ2-7, with D possibly matching TRBD2 (5 bases). Germline V gives CDR1 MGHRA, CDR2 YSYEKL. The CDR3 totals 13 residues. The ends were cut back, 4 bases at V and 0 bases at J, with 7 bases in the middle. The CDR3 coding sequence is TGCGCCAGCAGCCTCGGAGGCTCCTACGAGCAGTACTTC. Translated: CASSLGGSYEQYF.

This clonotype was detected many times. The rearrangement uses TRBV10-3 and TRBJ1-3; tentatively, D is TRBD1 (5 bases). CDR3 length equals 16 residues. Germline CDR1 reads ENHRY; CDR2 reads SYGVKD. Trimming shortened V by 0 bases and J by 0 bases, and 9 bases separated the two germline ends. CDR3: CAISESEGTSGNTIYF. DNA for the CDR3: TGTGCCATCAGTGAGTCTGAAGGGACCTCTGGAAACACCATATATTTT.

Comments on this clonotype: Mismatch with germline at one junction end may stem from a read error. This sequence joins TRBV28 and TRBJ2-1; the D gene is possibly TRBD1 (6 bases). Germline CDR1 and CDR2: MDHEN and SYDVKM. There are 14 residues in the CDR3. CDR3: CASSSGTNPLEKFF. Here the CDR3 DNA reads TGTGCCAGCAGTTCCGGGACAAATCCCCTTGAGAAGTTCTTC.

The chain employs TRBV2 and TRBJ1-5; TRBD1 might be the D (6 bases). CDR3 length: 13 residues. V was pared by 4 bases and J by 8 bases, with 12 bases between. Looked up from germline, CDR1 is SNHLY and CDR2 is FYNNEI. CDR3 nucleotide sequence: TGTGCCAGCAGTGGACAGGTTGGTGAGCCCCAGCATTTT. Translating gives CASSGQVGEPQHF. Based on the CDR3 plus reference TRBV2 and TRBJ1-5, the full variable domain is EPEVTQTPSHQVTQMGQEVILRCVPISNHLYFYWYRQILGQKVEFLVSFYNNEISEKSEIFDDQFSVERPDGSNFTLKIRSTKLEDSAMYFCASSGQVGEPQHFGDGTRLSIL.

This clonotype was counted ten times or more. The J gene is TRBJ2-3, the V gene TRBV24-1; TRBD1 matches 12 bases. After removal of 4 bases from V and 6 bases from J, the junction contained 4 bases not matched to a gene. Germline V gene data show CDR1 as KGHDR and CDR2 as SFDVKD. The CDR3 extends over 15 amino acids. The CDR3: CATSDPGQGADTQYF. For the CDR3, the DNA is TGTGCCACCAGTGACCCGGGACAGGGGGCGGATACGCAGTATTTT.

This clonotype showed up many times. This chain uses TRBV9 with TRBJ2-1; D remains unclear. This CDR3 region has 14 residues. Germline CDR1 SGDLS, CDR2 YYNGEE. V was shortened by 0 bases and J by 2 bases, with 6 bases between the two germline ends. The CDR3 DNA is TGTGCCAGCAGCGTAGGATACACCTACAATGAGCAGTTCTTC. It codes for CASSVGYTYNEQFF.